The 31 T cell receptor beta chains presented below share a single source sample, sequenced in a study of OX40 agonist ivuxolimab in advanced cancers. Sequencing was performed with immunoSEQ multiplex PCR; in TCRdb, only in-frame clones are kept and a portion is missing. The sample has about 30,000 clones; about nine tenths are singletons. The source material was CD4+ or CD8+ T cells sorted from blood, sampled in a trial of the OX40 agonist ivuxolimab. The receptors were gathered from an adult with an advanced solid tumor such as melanoma, head and neck, liver or kidney cancer.

The V call is TRBV7-8, the J call TRBJ2-7, with 10 bases aligning to TRBD2. The CDR3 is made up of 14 amino acids. Trimming cost V 5 bases and J 4 bases; bases outside gene matches: 5. Germline CDR1 and CDR2: SGHVS and FQNEAQ. The DNA for the CDR3 is TGTGCCAGCAGCGGCATAGCGGGAGGTTACGAGCAGTACTTC. It encodes CASSGIAGGYEQYF.

This chain connects TRBV7-9 to TRBJ2-1; D may be TRBD2 (5 bases). The CDR3 covers 16 residues. Trimming removed 1 base from V and 2 bases from J, with 12 bases in between. Per germline, CDR1 SEHNR and CDR2 FQNEAQ (reference sequence). The CDR3: CASSLVAGKPYNEQFF. CDR3 in DNA: TGTGCCAGCAGCTTAGTCGCCGGGAAGCCCTACAATGAGCAGTTCTTC.

The chain is built from TRBV19 and TRBJ1-1; 8 bases match TRBD1. The germline gives CDR1 LNHDA, CDR2 SQIVND (reference sequence). The trim removed 5 bases at V and 0 bases at J, leaving 5 bases unmatched. This CDR3 is built from 15 residues. CDR3 nucleotide sequence: TGTGCCAGTAGTCCAATGGACAGGGTGAACACTGAAGCTTTCTTT. This encodes CASSPMDRVNTEAFF.

The chain joins TRBV2 to TRBJ2-6; 7 nucleotides align to TRBD1. The germline gives CDR1 SNHLY, CDR2 FYNNEI. V lost 6 bases and J lost 12; bases outside the gene matches: 11. The CDR3 spans 14 residues. This CDR3 is CASRETGSLSVLTF. As DNA, the CDR3 is TGTGCCAGCAGGGAGACAGGGTCCCTCTCCGTCCTGACTTTC.

The chain uses TRBV4-1 and TRBJ2-7; 9 bases map to TRBD1. The J segment lost 3 bases and the V segment lost 0 bases, leaving 6 bases of the junction unmatched. This CDR3 spans 16 amino acids. Germline CDR1 and CDR2: MGHRA and YSYEKL. The CDR3, as DNA: TGCGCCAGCAGCCAAGATTTGGGACAGGGTAACTACGAGCAGTACTTC. Translating it yields CASSQDLGQGNYEQYF.

V is TRBV2 and J is TRBJ2-5, with D possibly TRBD2 on 5 matching bases. The J call may be mistaken, given a closer DNA end match to TRBJ2-7. The CDR3 covers 16 residues. In germline, CDR1 is SNHLY, CDR2 FYNNEI. The CDR3 protein is CASSDSLPGFLSEQYF. CDR3 nucleotides: TGTGCCAGCAGTGACAGTCTCCCGGGGTTTTTATCCGAGCAGTACTTC.

CDR3 sequence (DNA): TGTGCCAGCAGTTTTTCACGCGGTTCGAACACTGAAGCTTTCTTT. Residues: CASSFSRGSNTEAFF. This sequence joins TRBV27 and TRBJ1-1; D not resolved. The CDR3 totals 15 residues. Trimming stripped 3 bases from V and 1 base from J, with 12 bases between. Germline CDR1 reads MNHEY; CDR2 reads SMNVEV (reference sequence).

The genes are TRBV5-1 and TRBJ2-7; TRBD2 aligns across 11 bases. This CDR3 has 14 residues. Germline-derived CDR1 and CDR2 are SGHRS and YFSETQ. Germline trimming cut 4 bases from V and 3 bases from J; bases unmatched to any gene: 3. For the CDR3, the DNA is TGCGCCAGCAGCCCTACTAGCGGGAGCTACGAGCAGTACTTC. It translates to CASSPTSGSYEQYF.

CDR3 amino acids: CASSQEALAGEGGELFF. The CDR3 region has the DNA TGCGCCAGCAGCCAAGAAGCACTAGCGGGAGAGGGCGGGGAGCTGTTTTTT. The rearrangement uses TRBV4-1 and TRBJ2-2; 11 bases are shared with TRBD2. With V trimmed by 0 bases and J by 7 bases, 7 bases remained unmatched. The length of the CDR3 is 17 residues. Germline V gene data show CDR1 as MGHRA and CDR2 as YSYEKL.

CDR3: CASSLAGAGQPQHF. CDR3 coding DNA: TGTGCCAGCAGCTTAGCGGGCGCGGGTCAGCCCCAGCATTTT. This chain joins TRBV11-2 and TRBJ1-5; no firm D call. V lost 1 base, J lost 6 bases, and 10 bases lay in between. The CDR3 loop spans 14 amino acids. The germline gives CDR1 SGHAT, CDR2 FQNNGV.

This rearrangement joins TRBV14 to TRBJ1-2; D is unresolved. From germline, CDR1 is SGHDN and CDR2 FVKESK. This CDR3 contains 14 residues. The V end was cut by 0 bases, the J end by 6 bases, with 11 bases between. CDR3 sequence: CASSQEWGGHGYTF. CDR3 DNA sequence: TGTGCCAGCAGCCAAGAATGGGGAGGGCATGGCTACACCTTC. Looking up the rest from reference TRBV14 and TRBJ1-2 gives the full variable domain: EAGVTQFPSHSVIEKGQTVTLRCDPISGHDNLYWYRRVMGKEIKFLLHFVKESKQDESGMPNNRFLAERTGGTYSTLKVQPAELEDSGVYFCASSQEWGGHGYTFGSGTRLTVV.

J is TRBJ1-1 and V is TRBV10-2; 9 positions match TRBD1. The length of the CDR3 is 14 residues. V was clipped by 6 bases and J by 5 bases; unmatched bases: 7. Germline CDR1 WSHSY, CDR2 SAAADI. The CDR3 DNA reads as TGCGCCAGCAGCGACACGGGACAGGGAACTGAAGCTTTCTTT. Protein: CASSDTGQGTEAFF.

The chain has TRBV7-9 and TRBJ2-5, with D possibly being TRBD1 (5 bases). Trimming removed 0 bases at V and 9 bases at J, with 17 bases between. The CDR3 covers 15 residues. CDR1 is SEHNR and CDR2 is FQNEAQ in the germline V gene (reference sequence). CDR3 region: CASSLALGTPGSQYF. For the CDR3, the DNA is TGTGCCAGCAGCTTAGCGCTGGGAACCCCAGGGTCCCAGTACTTC. The variable domain in full, completed from reference TRBV7-9 and TRBJ2-5, reads DTGVSQNPRHKITKRGQNVTFRCDPISEHNRLYWYRQTLGQGPEFLTYFQNEAQLEKSRLLSDRFSAERPKGSFSTLEIQRTEQGDSAMYLCASSLALGTPGSQYFGPGTRLLVL.

Written as DNA, the CDR3 is TGTGCCAGCACCCACGGGAGCGAGCAGTACTTC. As protein: CASTHGSEQYF. The chain combines TRBV6-5 with TRBJ2-7; D is possibly TRBD2 (6 bases). Deletions cut 7 bases from V and 6 bases from J, with 10 bases between. The germline gives CDR1 MNHEY, CDR2 SVGAGI. This CDR3 has 11 residues.

The chain couples TRBV2 to TRBJ2-7; 11 bases are a match to TRBD2. This CDR3 is 16 amino acids long. Germline CDR1 and CDR2: SNHLY and FYNNEI. After removal of 4 bases from V and 0 bases from J, the junction contained 5 bases not matched to a gene. CDR3 loop: CASSGTSGWSSYEQYF. DNA of the CDR3: TGTGCCAGCAGTGGGACTAGCGGGTGGAGCTCCTACGAGCAGTACTTC. Drawing the rest from reference TRBV2 and TRBJ2-7, the complete variable domain is EPEVTQTPSHQVTQMGQEVILRCVPISNHLYFYWYRQILGQKVEFLVSFYNNEISEKSEIFDDQFSVERPDGSNFTLKIRSTKLEDSAMYFCASSGTSGWSSYEQYFGPGTRLTVT.

The chain uses TRBV11-3 and TRBJ1-1; D is undetermined. V dropped 3 bases and J dropped 4 bases, with 15 bases sitting between them. The CDR3 is 15 amino acids. Germline lookup yields CDR1 SGHNT and CDR2 YENEEA. CDR3 region: CASSFEGLLGTEAFF. The CDR3 region has the DNA TGTGCCAGCAGCTTCGAGGGATTATTGGGCACTGAAGCTTTCTTT.

This sequence joins TRBV29-1 and TRBJ2-1, with D uncertain. Germline loops: CDR1 SQVTM, CDR2 ANQGSEA. The CDR3 is 11 residues long. The germline V and J ends were trimmed by 7 bases and 4 bases, with 8 bases remaining between them. CDR3 region: CSAPSYNEQFF. The CDR3 DNA reads as TGCAGCGCTCCCAGTTACAATGAGCAGTTCTTC.

The chain couples TRBV2 to TRBJ2-3; D is unresolved. CDR3 size: 15 residues. Trimming removed 5 bases from V and 3 bases from J, with 15 bases in between. Germline V gene data show CDR1 as SNHLY and CDR2 as FYNNEI. CDR3 loop: CASSPYPEETDTQYF. The CDR3 DNA is TGTGCCAGCAGTCCTTACCCCGAGGAGACAGATACGCAGTATTTT.

This chain uses TRBV27 with TRBJ2-2; maybe TRBD1 (6 bases). This CDR3 has 14 amino acids. The V gene lost 6 bases and the J gene lost 3 bases, with 11 bases spanning the gap. The germline gives CDR1 MNHEY, CDR2 SMNVEV (reference sequence). CDR3 protein: CASSLTGYTGELFF. The CDR3 DNA follows: TGTGCCAGCAGCCTAACAGGGTACACCGGGGAGCTGTTTTTT.

The chain uses TRBV13 and TRBJ2-7; D call uncertain. Germline CDR1 reads PRHDT; CDR2 reads FYEKMQ (reference sequence). Trimming stripped 4 bases from V and 0 bases from J, with 13 bases between. The CDR3 contains 15 residues. The CDR3 here is CASSSKTVYSYEQYF. CDR3 DNA sequence: TGTGCCAGCAGCTCCAAGACTGTTTACTCCTACGAGCAGTACTTC.

In nucleotides, the CDR3 is TGTGCCAGCAGCTTTCTGGGAGCAGCCGACTACGAGCAGTACTTC. It codes for CASSFLGAADYEQYF. The chain links TRBV5-4 to TRBJ2-7; TRBD2 might be the D (5 bases). V was trimmed by 2 bases and J by 3 bases, leaving 15 bases between them. CDR3 length: 15 amino acids. Germline V gene lookup returns CDR1 SGHNT and CDR2 YYREEE (reference sequence).

CDR3 region: CASGGYGNSPLHF. The CDR3 DNA is TGTGCCAGCGGGGGTTACGGCAATTCACCCCTCCACTTT. The V and J genes are TRBV19 and TRBJ1-6; possible D gene TRBD1, 5 bases. CDR1 is LNHDA, CDR2 SQIVND, per germline (reference sequence). V gave up 9 bases and J gave up 7 bases, with 13 bases separating them. The CDR3 totals 13 residues.

The chain couples TRBV11-1 to TRBJ2-7, with 8 bases matching TRBD2. Germline V CDR1 and CDR2: SGHAT, FQDESV (reference sequence). The CDR3 sequence is 14 residues long. V was pared by 5 bases and J by 3 bases, with 6 bases of the junction left unmatched. The CDR3 is CASSNSGNHYEQYF. The CDR3 nucleotides read TGTGCCAGCAGCAATAGCGGGAACCACTACGAGCAGTACTTC.

This chain uses TRBV10-2 with TRBJ2-1; either TRBD1 or TRBD2 may fit D (5 bases each). V was clipped by 9 bases and J by 10 bases, with 13 bases between them. The CDR3 extends over 11 amino acids. Germline-derived CDR1 and CDR2 are WSHSY and SAAADI. CDR3 residues: CASNEGQEQFF. CDR3 DNA sequence: TGCGCCAGTAACGAGGGGCAGGAGCAGTTCTTC.

The count of this clone is one. The V gene is TRBV27, the J gene TRBJ2-5; D unresolved. The CDR3 covers 15 residues. Germline values: CDR1 MNHEY, CDR2 SMNVEV (reference sequence). V was trimmed by 0 bases and J by 0 bases, leaving 8 bases between them. The CDR3 spells CASSLSLEYQETQYF. DNA of the CDR3: TGTGCCAGCAGTTTATCCCTAGAGTACCAAGAGACCCAGTACTTC.

The chain uses TRBV15 and TRBJ2-3, with 9 positions matching TRBD1. Germline V gene sequence: CDR1 LNHNV, CDR2 YYDKDF (reference sequence). Germline trimming cut 1 base from V and 2 bases from J; bases unmatched to any gene: 10. CDR3 length: 18 residues. The CDR3 nucleotides are TGTGCCACCAGCAGAGGGGCATGGGACAGGGCCGACACAGATACGCAGTATTTT. Protein product: CATSRGAWDRADTDTQYF.

V and J are TRBV28 and TRBJ2-7; TRBD1 agrees at 7 bases. The CDR3 spans 15 residues. The V and J ends lost 5 bases and 2 bases, in that order; junction bases with no gene match: 9. Germline V gene lookup returns CDR1 MDHEN and CDR2 SYDVKM. CDR3 bases: TGTGCCAGCAGTAGACTGCTCCAGGGGGCCTACGAGCAGTACTTC. Its translation is CASSRLLQGAYEQYF.

The chain combines TRBV5-1 with TRBJ2-5; D is possibly TRBD1 (6 bases). The length of the CDR3 is 15 residues. The V end lost 4 bases, the J end lost 4 bases, and 17 bases lay between the germline ends. In germline, CDR1 is SGHRS, CDR2 YFSETQ. The CDR3 coding sequence is TGCGCCAGCAGCGCCACCGGGACACGTCTAGAGACCCAGTACTTC. It encodes CASSATGTRLETQYF.

This chain joins TRBV15 and TRBJ2-1; possible D gene TRBD2, 5 bases. Germline lookup yields CDR1 LNHNV and CDR2 YYDKDF (reference sequence). The CDR3 is 17 residues long. V was pared by 3 bases and J by 3 bases, with 18 bases between. The CDR3 DNA reads TGTGCCACCAGCAGGCCGTTGTCCCGGACTCTCTACAATGAGCAGTTCTTC. Its translation is CATSRPLSRTLYNEQFF.

The V and J genes are TRBV7-9 and TRBJ2-3, with a possible D match to TRBD2 (5 bases). CDR1 and CDR2 from the germline V gene are SEHNR and FQNEAQ (reference sequence). The CDR3 length is 14 residues. Trimming took off 3 bases at V and 2 bases at J, with 9 bases between the two ends. The CDR3 protein is CASSFRGNTDTQYF. CDR3 sequence (DNA): TGTGCCAGCAGCTTCCGAGGGAACACAGATACGCAGTATTTT.

This clone came up once. The gene calls are TRBV25-1 and TRBJ2-7; D might be TRBD2 (5 bases). V was pared by 3 bases and J by 7 bases, with 13 bases between. The CDR3 has 13 residues. Germline V gene data show CDR1 as MGHDK and CDR2 as SYGVNS. CDR3 coding DNA: TGTGCCAGCAGTGATCGTCTCGGGGATGAGCAGTACTTC. It specifies CASSDRLGDEQYF.